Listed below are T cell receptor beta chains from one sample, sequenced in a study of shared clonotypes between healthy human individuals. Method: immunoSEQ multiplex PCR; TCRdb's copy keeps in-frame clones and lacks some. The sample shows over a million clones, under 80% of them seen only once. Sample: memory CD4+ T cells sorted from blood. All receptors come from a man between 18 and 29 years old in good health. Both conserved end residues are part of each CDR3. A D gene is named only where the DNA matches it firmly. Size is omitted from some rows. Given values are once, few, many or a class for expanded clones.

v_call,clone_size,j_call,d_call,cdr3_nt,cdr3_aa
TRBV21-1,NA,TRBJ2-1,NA,TGTGCCAGCAGCCCCCCGGAGGGGACTAACTACAATGAGCAGTTCTTC,CASSPPEGTNYNEQFF
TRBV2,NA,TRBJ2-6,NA,TGTGCCAGCAGACTTGGGCCGTCTGGGGCCAACGTCCTGACTTTC,CASRLGPSGANVLTF
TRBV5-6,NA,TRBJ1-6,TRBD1,TGTGCCAGCAGCTTGGTGGCCGTACAGGGGGGAAGAGGTAACTCACCCCTCCACTTT,CASSLVAVQGGRGNSPLHF
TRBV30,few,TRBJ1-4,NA,TGTGCCTGGAGTGTAGGCCAGGGAAAGGAAAAACTGTTTTTT,CAWSVGQGKEKLFF
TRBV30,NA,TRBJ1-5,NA,TGTGCCTGGAGTGGCGGACGGACCAATCAGCCCCAGCATTTT,CAWSGGRTNQPQHF
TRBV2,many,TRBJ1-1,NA,TGTGCCAGCAAGACCTCAAGGGTTACGAACACTGAAGCTTTCTTT,CASKTSRVTNTEAFF
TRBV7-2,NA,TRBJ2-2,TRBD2,TGTGCCAGCAGCTTAGTATGGCTAGCGGGAGGGCAGAGGGAGCTGTTTTTT,CASSLVWLAGGQRELFF
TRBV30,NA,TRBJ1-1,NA,TGTGCCTGGAGGTTGGCAAGCGCAGCGAACACTGAAGCTTTCTTT,CAWRLASAANTEAFF
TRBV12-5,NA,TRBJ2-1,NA,TGTGCTAGTGGTTTGGGGGGAGCTGAGCAGTTCTTC,CASGLGGAEQFF
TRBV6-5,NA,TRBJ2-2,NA,TGTGCCAGCTCCGGGGAGAACACCGGGGAGCTGTTTTTT,CASSGENTGELFF
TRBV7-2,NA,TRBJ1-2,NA,TGTGCCAGCAGCTTCAAAGGGACGGATCGTAACTATGGCTACACCTTC,CASSFKGTDRNYGYTF
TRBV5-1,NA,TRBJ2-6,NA,TGCGCCAGCAGCTTGACAGGTCCTAGCTCTGGGGCCAACGTCCTGACTTTC,CASSLTGPSSGANVLTF
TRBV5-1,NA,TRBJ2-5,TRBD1,TGCGCCAGCAGCTTGTTTTCAGGGGGCCAAGAGACCCAGTACTTC,CASSLFSGGQETQYF
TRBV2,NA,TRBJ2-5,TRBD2,TGTGCCAGCAGTCCCTTTAGCGGGGGGAGTGGGACCCAGTACTTC,CASSPFSGGSGTQYF
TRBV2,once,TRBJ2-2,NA,TGTGCCAGCAGAGAGTCGGCGTCGAACACCGGGGAGCTGTTTTTT,CASRESASNTGELFF
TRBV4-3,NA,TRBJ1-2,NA,TGCGCCAGCAGCCAAGGGGGCCAGACTAACTATGGCTACACCTTC,CASSQGGQTNYGYTF
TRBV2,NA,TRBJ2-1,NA,TGTGCCAGCAGTGAGCATGTTTCCCAGTTCTTC,CASSEHVSQFF
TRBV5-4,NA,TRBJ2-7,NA,TGTGCCAGCAGCTTGGGAGGGGCCGCTTACGAGCAGTACTTC,CASSLGGAAYEQYF
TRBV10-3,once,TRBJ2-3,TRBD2,TGTGCCATCTCGACTAGCGGGGGGGCCGGGAGCACAGATACGCAGTATTTT,CAISTSGGAGSTDTQYF
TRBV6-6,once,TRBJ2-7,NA,TGTGCCAGCAGTTATCGTCCGAACCTTCCCTACGAGCAGTACTTC,CASSYRPNLPYEQYF
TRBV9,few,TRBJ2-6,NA,TGTGCCAGCAAAACAGGGAGCGGGGCCAACGTCCTGACTTTC,CASKTGSGANVLTF
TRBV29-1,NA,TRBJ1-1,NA,TGCAGCGTTGAAGAGGGGGAAGCTTTCTTT,CSVEEGEAFF
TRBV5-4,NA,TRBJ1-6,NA,TGTGCCAGCAGCTTGGGCGGGAGGGACTCACCCCTCCACTTT,CASSLGGRDSPLHF
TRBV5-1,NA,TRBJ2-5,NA,TGCGCCAGCAGCCGATCGAGCGGCCCCCAAGAGACCCAGTACTTC,CASSRSSGPQETQYF
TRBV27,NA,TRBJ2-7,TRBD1,TGTGCCAGCAGTTCCCCTACAGGGGGCGGTTACGAGCAGTACTTC,CASSSPTGGGYEQYF
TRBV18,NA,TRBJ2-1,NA,TGTGCCAGCTGGGCACCCGACTCCCCTCATCACTACAATGAGCAGTTCTTC,CASWAPDSPHHYNEQFF
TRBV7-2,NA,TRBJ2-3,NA,TGTGCCAGCAGCCCCCCCGGGGCTAGTCTAAGTGATACGCAGTATTTT,CASSPPGASLSDTQYF